The rows below give T cell receptor beta chains drawn from one sample of a study of blood T cells in healthy people across ages. TCRdb fed the 5' RACE reads into MiXCR, producing one record per CDR3 protein. The sample yields about 1.5 million distinct CDR3 sequences, roughly 43% seen once. Sample: blood. The receptors stem from a woman aged 18-35 years in good health. CDR3s include the opening cysteine and the closing phenylalanine or tryptophan. A D gene is named only where the DNA matches it firmly. Clone sizes are given selectively: once, few, many, or a class where the clone is expanded.

d_call: -; v_call: TRBV7-2; j_call: TRBJ2-4; clone_size: -; cdr3_aa: CASSLEMGSVAYNEQYF; cdr3_nt: TGTGCCAGCAGCTTAGAGATGGGGTCTGTGGCCTACAATGAGCAGTACTTC
d_call: -; v_call: TRBV7-9; j_call: TRBJ1-1; clone_size: -; cdr3_aa: CASSLGRDNTEAFF; cdr3_nt: TGTGCCAGCAGCTTAGGGCGGGATAACACTGAAGCTTTCTTT
d_call: -; v_call: TRBV7-9; j_call: TRBJ1-2; clone_size: -; cdr3_aa: CASSGPDYGYTF; cdr3_nt: TGTGCCAGCTCAGGGCCTGACTATGGCTACACCTTC
d_call: TRBD2; v_call: TRBV29-1; j_call: TRBJ2-1; clone_size: -; cdr3_aa: CSVEGVMTSGRGNEQFF; cdr3_nt: TGCAGCGTTGAAGGGGTAATGACTAGCGGGAGGGGCAATGAGCAGTTCTTC
d_call: TRBD1; v_call: TRBV28; j_call: TRBJ2-1; clone_size: few; cdr3_aa: CASRSGQGTNEQFF; cdr3_nt: TGTGCCAGCAGGTCGGGACAGGGGACCAATGAGCAGTTCTTC
d_call: -; v_call: TRBV28; j_call: TRBJ2-4; clone_size: -; cdr3_aa: CASWGGNIQYF; cdr3_nt: TGTGCCAGCTGGGGTGGGAACATTCAGTACTTC
d_call: -; v_call: TRBV11-2; j_call: TRBJ2-5; clone_size: -; cdr3_aa: CASSLPGSDNEQYF; cdr3_nt: TGTGCCAGCAGCTTGCCCGGGAGTGACAATGAGCAGTACTTC
d_call: -; v_call: TRBV2; j_call: TRBJ2-7; clone_size: -; cdr3_aa: CASSNVGREQYF; cdr3_nt: TGTGCCAGCAGTAATGTTGGGCGGGAGCAGTACTTC
d_call: -; v_call: TRBV7-9; j_call: TRBJ1-2; clone_size: -; cdr3_aa: CASSLAAVPGYTF; cdr3_nt: TGTGCCAGCAGCTTAGCCGCAGTACCTGGCTACACCTTC
d_call: -; v_call: TRBV11-2; j_call: TRBJ2-1; clone_size: -; cdr3_aa: CASRLQGTSSYNEQFF; cdr3_nt: TGTGCCAGCAGATTACAGGGGACTAGCTCCTACAATGAGCAGTTCTTC
d_call: -; v_call: TRBV11-2; j_call: TRBJ2-3; clone_size: -; cdr3_aa: CASSQSSPDTQYF; cdr3_nt: TGTGCCAGCAGCCAATCCTCTCCAGATACGCAGTATTTT
d_call: -; v_call: TRBV7-9; j_call: TRBJ1-2; clone_size: few; cdr3_aa: CASSFPGVIYGYTF; cdr3_nt: TGTGCCAGCAGCTTTCCAGGAGTAATCTATGGCTACACCTTC
d_call: TRBD2; v_call: TRBV3-1; j_call: TRBJ2-4; clone_size: many; cdr3_aa: CASSLILAGYKNIQYF; cdr3_nt: TGTGCCAGCAGCCTAATACTAGCGGGGTACAAAAACATTCAGTACTTC
d_call: TRBD2; v_call: TRBV5-1; j_call: TRBJ2-5; clone_size: -; cdr3_aa: CASSLEGLAGEWETQYF; cdr3_nt: TGCGCCAGCAGCTTGGAGGGACTAGCGGGAGAATGGGAGACCCAGTACTTC
d_call: -; v_call: TRBV20-1; j_call: TRBJ1-1; clone_size: few; cdr3_aa: CSASKGMNTEAFF; cdr3_nt: TGCAGTGCTAGTAAGGGTATGAACACTGAAGCTTTCTTT
d_call: TRBD1; v_call: TRBV7-2; j_call: TRBJ1-2; clone_size: few; cdr3_aa: CASIRGQGRYGYTF; cdr3_nt: TGTGCCAGCATCAGGGGACAGGGGCGCTATGGCTACACCTTC
d_call: -; v_call: TRBV5-4; j_call: TRBJ2-1; clone_size: -; cdr3_aa: CASSLGGAALSSYNEQFF; cdr3_nt: TGTGCCAGCAGCTTGGGAGGGGCCGCCCTATCCTCCTACAATGAGCAGTTCTTC
d_call: TRBD2; v_call: TRBV20-1; j_call: TRBJ2-7; clone_size: few; cdr3_aa: CSASLGLAHGSEQYF; cdr3_nt: TGCAGTGCTAGCCTGGGACTAGCGCATGGCAGCGAGCAGTACTTC
d_call: -; v_call: TRBV6-1; j_call: TRBJ1-2; clone_size: -; cdr3_aa: CASSERGQSYGYTF; cdr3_nt: TGTGCCAGCAGTGAAAGAGGGCAGTCCTATGGCTACACCTTC
d_call: TRBD2; v_call: TRBV6-4; j_call: TRBJ2-7; clone_size: -; cdr3_aa: CASSSGPTYNEQYF; cdr3_nt: TGTGCCAGCTCTAGCGGGCCAACCTACAATGAGCAGTACTTC
d_call: TRBD1; v_call: TRBV24-1; j_call: TRBJ2-7; clone_size: -; cdr3_aa: CVTSDLRDRIYEQYF; cdr3_nt: TGTGTCACCAGTGATCTCCGGGACAGAATCTACGAGCAGTACTTC
d_call: -; v_call: TRBV12-3/TRBV12-4; j_call: TRBJ2-7; clone_size: -; cdr3_aa: CASSFPETASYNEQYF; cdr3_nt: TGTGCCAGCAGTTTCCCCGAGACAGCCTCCTACAATGAGCAGTACTTC
d_call: TRBD2; v_call: TRBV11-3; j_call: TRBJ2-1; clone_size: -; cdr3_aa: CASSLEGGTSGDEQFF; cdr3_nt: TGTGCCAGCAGCTTAGAGGGAGGGACTAGTGGGGATGAGCAGTTCTTC
d_call: TRBD1; v_call: TRBV7-2; j_call: TRBJ2-1; clone_size: -; cdr3_aa: CASSPFTGTGYNEQFF; cdr3_nt: TGTGCCAGCAGCCCCTTTACCGGGACAGGCTACAATGAGCAGTTCTTC
d_call: TRBD1; v_call: TRBV29-1; j_call: TRBJ2-6; clone_size: once; cdr3_aa: CSVKTGTGLGANVLTF; cdr3_nt: TGCAGCGTGAAAACCGGGACAGGACTCGGGGCCAACGTCCTGACTTTC
d_call: -; v_call: TRBV7-2; j_call: TRBJ2-4; clone_size: -; cdr3_aa: CASSLAGTPGVGAKNIQYF; cdr3_nt: TGTGCCAGCAGCTTAGCGGGGACTCCGGGAGTAGGGGCCAAAAACATTCAGTACTTC
d_call: -; v_call: TRBV29-1; j_call: TRBJ1-2; clone_size: -; cdr3_aa: CSVFRTTDYTF; cdr3_nt: TGCAGCGTTTTTCGGACCACTGACTACACCTTC